These T cell receptor beta chains were read from a single sample in a study of blood T cell repertoires in COVID-19. The repertoire was sequenced with immunoSEQ multiplex PCR; TCRdb's copy has only in-frame clones and lacks some. In the table there are 130,000 or so clones, roughly 89% of which are singletons. Sequencing was carried out using peripheral blood. The receptors were sampled from a man in his forties or fifties with active or convalescent COVID-19. Each CDR3 is given without its conserved first and last residue. A D gene is named only where the DNA matches it firmly.

V	D	J	CDR3
TRBV5-1	.	TRBJ2-3	ASSAGSPTDTQY
TRBV7-8	TRBD1	TRBJ1-2	ASSLVAGGIYGYT
TRBV5-6	.	TRBJ1-5	ASSLLYSNQPQH
TRBV15	.	TRBJ2-1	AIGGVYNEQF
TRBV5-1	.	TRBJ2-7	ASSLDLGRSYEQY
TRBV30	.	TRBJ1-1	AWSPRGISEAF
TRBV6-5	TRBD1	TRBJ1-4	ASSYSPDRDNEKLF
TRBV2	TRBD1	TRBJ2-1	ASTRQGAVNEQF
TRBV11-2	TRBD1	TRBJ2-7	ASSLLGQGYEQY
TRBV3-1/TRBV3-2	TRBD2	TRBJ2-1	ASSLQTSGISNEQF
TRBV5-4	TRBD1	TRBJ1-1	ASSPRTGANLNTEAF
TRBV29-1	.	TRBJ1-4	SVVLGGGTNEKLF
TRBV30	.	TRBJ1-6	AWSVQGRGSPLH
TRBV12-5	TRBD1	TRBJ2-7	ASEGTGGAAD
TRBV5-1	TRBD2	TRBJ2-3	ASSLTPTSGGPDTQY
TRBV18	TRBD2	TRBJ2-3	ASSPPGLADTDTQY
TRBV5-1	.	TRBJ1-1	ASSLVFDIGTEAF
TRBV7-4	.	TRBJ2-3	ASSTAGLTSTDTQY
TRBV19	TRBD1	TRBJ2-5	ASSIRGRETQY
TRBV18	.	TRBJ1-3	ASSPPDRSGNTIY
TRBV24-1	TRBD1	TRBJ2-6	ATSGGTGGASRSSGANVLT
TRBV7-2	.	TRBJ2-3	ASSLSVGGQADTQY
TRBV7-8	.	TRBJ2-7	ASSSRRSPEQY
TRBV6-2/TRBV6-3	.	TRBJ2-1	ASSYSTGNNEQF
TRBV7-2	TRBD2	TRBJ2-3	ASSQTSARDTQY
TRBV5-1	TRBD2	TRBJ2-2	ASSHRPGLAGGQITGELF
TRBV29-1	.	TRBJ1-1	SAQRGGTEAF
TRBV6-6	.	TRBJ1-3	ASSPPAGASSGNTIY
TRBV11-2	.	TRBJ2-5	ASSLQGIGETQY
TRBV5-6	.	TRBJ2-1	ASSGRDGDSNEQF
TRBV6-1	.	TRBJ2-7	ASSEAGSRLYEQY
TRBV7-2	TRBD1	TRBJ2-7	ASTVRDRGVYEQY
TRBV7-2	.	TRBJ1-4	ASSLVRSGNEKLF
TRBV6-1	TRBD1	TRBJ1-1	ASSERETGGAF
TRBV19	TRBD2	TRBJ2-2	ASSSSGGAFTGELF
TRBV10-1	.	TRBJ1-2	ASSDGGYGGYT
TRBV11-3	.	TRBJ1-5	ASSRDRYNQPQH
TRBV7-2	.	TRBJ2-1	ASSPQSQGNEQF
TRBV6-5	.	TRBJ1-6	ASRPDSIGAPLH
TRBV7-2	TRBD1	TRBJ1-2	ASRNLGTGGNYGYT
TRBV12-5	TRBD2	TRBJ2-2	ASGLTRGENGELF
TRBV14	.	TRBJ1-6	ASSQGVGSPLH
TRBV4-1	.	TRBJ2-5	ASSQDRTPGETQY
TRBV12-5	.	TRBJ2-7	ASGLGHSYEQY
TRBV29-1	.	TRBJ2-7	SVALAYEQY